This T cell receptor (beta chain) was obtained from a study of blood T cell repertoires in COVID-19. Study in general: The study drew acute and convalescent COVID-19 samples from the United States, Italy and Spain. Nucleic acid was either cDNA or gDNA, and it came from T cells, B-cell-depleted T cells, or PBMCs.

CDR3 size: 13 residues. The V gene's germline CDR1 is LGHDT and CDR2 YNNKEL (reference sequence). Trimming took off 1 base at V and 6 bases at J, with 9 bases between the two ends. Under the authors' procedure: Cell counts per sample came from amplifying reference gene primers. Profiled with immunoSEQ multiplex PCR; TCRdb holds only in-frame clones, not every one. V, J and clone size derive from that table, while D and trimming were established from the DNA sequence. The repertoire holds 130,000 or so clones, with approximately 90% as singletons. The sequenced material came from peripheral blood. This TCR was sampled from a man in his forties or fifties with acute or convalescent COVID-19. The chain joins TRBV3-1 (or the pseudogene TRBV3-2) to TRBJ1-2; no clear D. CDR3 in amino acids: CASSQVEGNGYTF. The CDR3 DNA is TGTGCCAGCAGCCAAGTGGAGGGTAATGGCTACACCTTC.